This TCR beta chain was profiled in a study of glioma-infiltrating T cells after dendritic cell vaccination. Study background: Dendritic cell vaccination trial patients had either newly diagnosed or recurrent glioblastoma. Patients received three intradermal dendritic cell vaccine injections at biweekly intervals.

The germline V and J ends were trimmed by 0 bases and 3 bases, with 13 bases remaining between them. Germline V lookup: CDR1 SGHTS, CDR2 YDEGEE. This CDR3 region has 16 residues. Up to about 2 ug genomic DNA was used for TCRB CDR3 amplification. The protocol was immunoSEQ multiplex PCR, while the TCRdb copy is restricted to in-frame clones and leaves out a portion. In the table there are about 82,000 clones, around 90% of which are singletons. This clone occurred a few times. The chain is built from TRBV5-8 and TRBJ1-5, with no clear D. The sample here was blood, taken before dendritic cell vaccination. This receptor was taken from a human donor with glioblastoma. DNA of the CDR3: TGTGCCAGCAGCTTGGGGATACGGGAGAACAATCAGCCCCAGCATTTT. Amino acids: CASSLGIRENNQPQHF.